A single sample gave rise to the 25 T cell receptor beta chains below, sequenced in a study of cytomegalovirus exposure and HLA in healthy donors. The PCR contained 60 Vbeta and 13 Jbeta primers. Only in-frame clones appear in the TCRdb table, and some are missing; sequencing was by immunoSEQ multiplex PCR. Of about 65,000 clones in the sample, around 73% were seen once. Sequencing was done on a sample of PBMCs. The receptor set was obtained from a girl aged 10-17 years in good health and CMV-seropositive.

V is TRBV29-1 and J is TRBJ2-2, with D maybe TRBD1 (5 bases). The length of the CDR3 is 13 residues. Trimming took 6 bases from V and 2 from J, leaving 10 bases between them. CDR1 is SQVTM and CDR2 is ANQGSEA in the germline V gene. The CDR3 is CSVATDNTGELFF. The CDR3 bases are TGCAGCGTAGCGACAGATAACACCGGGGAGCTGTTTTTT.

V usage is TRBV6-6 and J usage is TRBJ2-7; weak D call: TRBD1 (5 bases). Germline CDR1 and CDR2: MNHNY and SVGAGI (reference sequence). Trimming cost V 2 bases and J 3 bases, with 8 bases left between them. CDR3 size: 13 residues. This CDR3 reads CASSYEGVYEQYF. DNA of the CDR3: TGTGCCAGCAGTTACGAAGGGGTCTACGAGCAGTACTTC.

CDR3 DNA: TGTGCCTGGAGTGTACGCCGGGACAGGGGCTCTGGCTACACCTTC. This gives the protein CAWSVRRDRGSGYTF. This chain connects TRBV30 to TRBJ1-2; 10 bases match TRBD1. The CDR3 extends over 15 amino acids. J gave up 7 bases and V 0 bases, and 8 bases lay outside the gene matches. The germline V gene encodes CDR1 GTSNPN and CDR2 SVGIG (reference sequence).

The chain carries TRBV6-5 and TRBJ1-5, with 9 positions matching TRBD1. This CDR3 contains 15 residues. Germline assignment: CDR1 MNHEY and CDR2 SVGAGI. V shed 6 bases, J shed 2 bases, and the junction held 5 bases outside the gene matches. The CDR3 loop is CASSRTGVGNQPQHF. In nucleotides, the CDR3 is TGTGCCAGCAGCCGGACAGGGGTCGGCAATCAGCCCCAGCATTTT.

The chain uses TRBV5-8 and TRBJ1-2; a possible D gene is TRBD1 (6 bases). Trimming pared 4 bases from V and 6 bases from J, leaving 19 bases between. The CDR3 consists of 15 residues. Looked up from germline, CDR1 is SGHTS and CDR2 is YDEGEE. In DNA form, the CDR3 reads TGTGCCAGCAGCCGCCAAGGGGGAACTTTGGATGGCTACACCTTC. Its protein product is CASSRQGGTLDGYTF.

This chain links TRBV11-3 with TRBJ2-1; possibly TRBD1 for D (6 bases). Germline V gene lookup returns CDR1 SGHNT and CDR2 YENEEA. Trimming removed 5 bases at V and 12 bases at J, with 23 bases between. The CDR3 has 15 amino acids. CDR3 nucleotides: TGTGCCAGCAGCCCCCAGGGGAGCGCCGGAGGTCGGCAGTTCTTC. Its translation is CASSPQGSAGGRQFF.

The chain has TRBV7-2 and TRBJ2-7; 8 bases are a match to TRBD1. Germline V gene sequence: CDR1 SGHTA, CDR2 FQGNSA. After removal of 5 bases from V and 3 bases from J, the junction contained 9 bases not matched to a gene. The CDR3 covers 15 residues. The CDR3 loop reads CASSKAGTGYYEQYF. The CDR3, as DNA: TGTGCCAGCAGCAAAGCCGGGACAGGATACTACGAGCAGTACTTC.

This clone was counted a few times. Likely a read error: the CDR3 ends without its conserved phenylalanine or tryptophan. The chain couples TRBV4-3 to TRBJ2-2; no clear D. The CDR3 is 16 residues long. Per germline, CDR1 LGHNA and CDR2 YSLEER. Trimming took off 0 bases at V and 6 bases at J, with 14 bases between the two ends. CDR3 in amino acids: CASSQDKGPGAGELFV. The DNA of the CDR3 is TGCGCCAGCAGCCAAGATAAGGGCCCCGGAGCCGGGGAGCTGTTTGTT.

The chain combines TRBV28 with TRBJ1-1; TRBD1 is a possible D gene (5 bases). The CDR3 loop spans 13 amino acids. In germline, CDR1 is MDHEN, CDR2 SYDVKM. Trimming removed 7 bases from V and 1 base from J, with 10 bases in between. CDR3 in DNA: TGTGCCAGCAAAGGCGGGGCGAACACTGAAGCTTTCTTT. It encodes CASKGGANTEAFF.

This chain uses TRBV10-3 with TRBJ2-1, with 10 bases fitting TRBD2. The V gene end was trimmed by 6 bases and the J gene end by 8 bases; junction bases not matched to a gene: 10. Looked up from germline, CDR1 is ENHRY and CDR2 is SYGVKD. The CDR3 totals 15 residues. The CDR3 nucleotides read TGTGCCATCAGCGCGACTAGCGGGTTGGGTTATGAGCAGTTCTTC. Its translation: CAISATSGLGYEQFF.

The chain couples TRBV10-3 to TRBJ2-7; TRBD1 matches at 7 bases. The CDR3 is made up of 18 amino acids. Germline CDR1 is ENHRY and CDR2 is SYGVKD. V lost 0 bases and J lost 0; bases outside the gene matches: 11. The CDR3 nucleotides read TGTGCCATCAGTGAGTCTCGAAGGGGGCTCTCGAGCTCCTACGAGCAGTACTTC. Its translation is CAISESRRGLSSSYEQYF.

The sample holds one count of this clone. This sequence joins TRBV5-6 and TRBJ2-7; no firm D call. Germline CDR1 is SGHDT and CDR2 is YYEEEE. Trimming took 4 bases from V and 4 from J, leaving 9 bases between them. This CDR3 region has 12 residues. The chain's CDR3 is CASSVTPYEQYF. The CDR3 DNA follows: TGTGCCAGCAGCGTGACTCCTTACGAGCAGTACTTC. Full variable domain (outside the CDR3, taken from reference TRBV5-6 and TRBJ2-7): DAGVTQSPTHLIKTRGQQVTLRCSPKSGHDTVSWYQQALGQGPQFIFQYYEEEERQRGNFPDRFSGHQFPNYSSELNVNALLLGDSALYLCASSVTPYEQYFGPGTRLTVT.

The CDR3 bases are TGTGCCAGCAGTTACTCTGAGGGGGCGAGGGGCTACACCTTC. Residues: CASSYSEGARGYTF. The chain links TRBV6-5 to TRBJ1-2; 7 positions match TRBD1. Germline V CDR1 and CDR2: MNHEY, SVGAGI. Trimming at V came to 0 bases and at J to 8 bases, leaving 6 bases not matched to a gene. The CDR3 sequence is 14 residues long.

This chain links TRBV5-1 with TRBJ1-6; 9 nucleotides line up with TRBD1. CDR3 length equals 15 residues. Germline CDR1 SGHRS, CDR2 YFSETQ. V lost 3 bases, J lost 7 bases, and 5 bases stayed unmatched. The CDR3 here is CASSYSGTGNSPLHF. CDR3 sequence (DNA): TGCGCCAGCAGCTACTCCGGGACAGGGAATTCACCCCTCCACTTT. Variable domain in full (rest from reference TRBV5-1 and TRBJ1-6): KAGVTQTPRYLIKTRGQQVTLSCSPISGHRSVSWYQQTPGQGLQFLFEYFSETQRNKGNFPGRFSGRQFSNSRSEMNVSTLELGDSALYLCASSYSGTGNSPLHFGNGTRLTVT.

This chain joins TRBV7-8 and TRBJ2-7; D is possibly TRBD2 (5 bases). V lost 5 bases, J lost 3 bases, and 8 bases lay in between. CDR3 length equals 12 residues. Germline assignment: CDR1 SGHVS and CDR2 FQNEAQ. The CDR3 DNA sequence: TGTGCCAGCAGCCCCGGAGGCTACGAGCAGTACTTC. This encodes CASSPGGYEQYF.

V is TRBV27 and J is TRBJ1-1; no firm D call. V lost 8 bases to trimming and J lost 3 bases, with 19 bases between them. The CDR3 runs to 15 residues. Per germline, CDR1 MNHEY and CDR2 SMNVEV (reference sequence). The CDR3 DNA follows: TGTGCCAGCGGATTGAGAGGTAGATGGGACACTGAAGCTTTCTTT. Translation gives CASGLRGRWDTEAFF.

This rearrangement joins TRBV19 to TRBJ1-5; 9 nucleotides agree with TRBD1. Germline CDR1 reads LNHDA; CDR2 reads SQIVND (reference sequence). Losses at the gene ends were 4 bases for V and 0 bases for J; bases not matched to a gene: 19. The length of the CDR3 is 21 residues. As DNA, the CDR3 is TGTGCCAGTAGTACCAAATGGGGCCTTCCGCGGACAGGGGATAGCAATCAGCCCCAGCATTTT. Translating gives CASSTKWGLPRTGDSNQPQHF.

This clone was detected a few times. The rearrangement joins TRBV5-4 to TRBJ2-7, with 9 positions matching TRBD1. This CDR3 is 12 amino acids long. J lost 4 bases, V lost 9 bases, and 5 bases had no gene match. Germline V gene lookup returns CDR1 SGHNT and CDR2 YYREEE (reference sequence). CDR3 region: CATGQGIYEQYF. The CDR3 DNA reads TGTGCCACCGGACAGGGGATATACGAGCAGTACTTC.

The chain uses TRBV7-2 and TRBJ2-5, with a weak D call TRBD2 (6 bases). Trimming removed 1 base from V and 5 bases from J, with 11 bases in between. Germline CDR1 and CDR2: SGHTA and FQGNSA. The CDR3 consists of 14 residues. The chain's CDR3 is CASSLEVGGETQYF. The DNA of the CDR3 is TGTGCCAGCAGCTTAGAGGTCGGGGGTGAGACCCAGTACTTC.

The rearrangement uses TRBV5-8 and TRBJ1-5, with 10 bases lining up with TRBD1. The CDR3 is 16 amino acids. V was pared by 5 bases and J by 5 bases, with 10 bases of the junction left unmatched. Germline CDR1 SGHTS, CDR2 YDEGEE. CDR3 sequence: CASRPDRGPGDQPQHF. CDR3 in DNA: TGTGCCAGCAGACCCGACAGGGGGCCCGGAGATCAGCCCCAGCATTTT.

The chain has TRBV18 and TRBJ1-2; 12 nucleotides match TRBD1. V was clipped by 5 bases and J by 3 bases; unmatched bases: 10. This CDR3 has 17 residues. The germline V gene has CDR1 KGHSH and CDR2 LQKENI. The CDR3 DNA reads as TGTGCCAGCTCAGGCCGGGACAGGGGGCGCGAAGACTATGGCTACACCTTC. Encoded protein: CASSGRDRGREDYGYTF.

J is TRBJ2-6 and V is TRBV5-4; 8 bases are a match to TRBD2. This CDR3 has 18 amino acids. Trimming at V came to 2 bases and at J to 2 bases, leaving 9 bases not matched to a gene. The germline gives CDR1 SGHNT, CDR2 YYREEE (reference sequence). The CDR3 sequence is CASSLKTSGLTGANVLTF. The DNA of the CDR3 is TGTGCCAGCAGCTTAAAAACTAGCGGTTTAACTGGGGCCAACGTCCTGACTTTC. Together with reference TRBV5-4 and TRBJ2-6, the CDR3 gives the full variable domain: ETGVTQSPTHLIKTRGQQVTLRCSSQSGHNTVSWYQQALGQGPQFIFQYYREEENGRGNFPPRFSGLQFPNYSSELNVNALELDDSALYLCASSLKTSGLTGANVLTFGAGSRLTVL.

The CDR3 region is CATEDWTDTQYF. Here the CDR3 DNA reads TGTGCCACCGAGGACTGGACAGATACGCAGTATTTT. J is TRBJ2-3 and V is TRBV27; D perhaps matches TRBD2 (5 bases). CDR1 MNHEY and CDR2 SMNVEV come from the germline V gene (reference sequence). Trimming took 10 bases from V and 3 from J, leaving 11 bases between them. The CDR3 consists of 12 residues.

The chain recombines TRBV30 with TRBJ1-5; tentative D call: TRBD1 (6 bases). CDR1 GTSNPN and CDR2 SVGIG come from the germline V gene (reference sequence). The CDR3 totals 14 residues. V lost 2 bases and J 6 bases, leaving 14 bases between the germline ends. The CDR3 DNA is TGTGCCTGGAGTCTGAAACAGGGACGTCAGCCCCAGCATTTT. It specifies CAWSLKQGRQPQHF.

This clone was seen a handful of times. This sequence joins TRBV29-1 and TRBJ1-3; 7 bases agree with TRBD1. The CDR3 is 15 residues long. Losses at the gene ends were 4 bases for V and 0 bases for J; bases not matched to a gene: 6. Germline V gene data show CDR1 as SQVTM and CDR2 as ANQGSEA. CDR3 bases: TGCAGCGTTGCCGGGACAGTCGACTCTGGAAACACCATATATTTT. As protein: CSVAGTVDSGNTIYF.